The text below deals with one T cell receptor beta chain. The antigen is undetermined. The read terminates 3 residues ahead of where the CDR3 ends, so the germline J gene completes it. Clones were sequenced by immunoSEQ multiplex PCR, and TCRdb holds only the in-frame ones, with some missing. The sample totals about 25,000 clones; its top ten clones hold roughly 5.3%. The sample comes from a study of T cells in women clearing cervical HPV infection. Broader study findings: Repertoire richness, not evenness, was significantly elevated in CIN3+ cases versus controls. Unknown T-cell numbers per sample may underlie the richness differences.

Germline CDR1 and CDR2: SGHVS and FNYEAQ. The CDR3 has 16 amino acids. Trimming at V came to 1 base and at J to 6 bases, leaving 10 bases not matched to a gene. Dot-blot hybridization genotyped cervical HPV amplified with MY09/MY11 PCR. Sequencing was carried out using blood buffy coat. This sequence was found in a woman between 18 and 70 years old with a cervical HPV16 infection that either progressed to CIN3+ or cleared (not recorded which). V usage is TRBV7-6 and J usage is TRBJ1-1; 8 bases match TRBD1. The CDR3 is CASSLEAGQADPEAFF. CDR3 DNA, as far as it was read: TGTGCCAGCAGCTTAGAAGCGGGACAGGCGGATCCTGAA.